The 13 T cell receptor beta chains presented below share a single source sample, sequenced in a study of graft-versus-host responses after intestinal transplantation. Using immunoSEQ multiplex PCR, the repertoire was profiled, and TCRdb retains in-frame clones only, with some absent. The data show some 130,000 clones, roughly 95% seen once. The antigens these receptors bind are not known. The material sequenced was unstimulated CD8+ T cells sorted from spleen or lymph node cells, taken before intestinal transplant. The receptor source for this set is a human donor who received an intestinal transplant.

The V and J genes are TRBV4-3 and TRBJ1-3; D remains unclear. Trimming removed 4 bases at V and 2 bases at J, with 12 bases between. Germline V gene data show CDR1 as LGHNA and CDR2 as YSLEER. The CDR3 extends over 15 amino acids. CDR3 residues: CASSPRTVPGNTIYF. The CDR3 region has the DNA TGCGCCAGCAGCCCCCGGACGGTTCCTGGAAACACCATATATTTT.

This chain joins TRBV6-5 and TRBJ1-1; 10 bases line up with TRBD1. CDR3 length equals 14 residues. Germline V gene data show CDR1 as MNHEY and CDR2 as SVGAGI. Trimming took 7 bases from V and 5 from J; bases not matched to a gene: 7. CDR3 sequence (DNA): TGTGCCAGCACCCTGGGGACAGGGGAGACTGAAGCTTTCTTT. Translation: CASTLGTGETEAFF.

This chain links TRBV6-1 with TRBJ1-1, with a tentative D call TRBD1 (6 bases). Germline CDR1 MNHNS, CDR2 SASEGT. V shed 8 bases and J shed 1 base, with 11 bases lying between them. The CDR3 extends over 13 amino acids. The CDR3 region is CASPGGRNTEAFF. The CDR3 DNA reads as TGTGCCAGCCCTGGGGGCAGGAACACTGAAGCTTTCTTT.

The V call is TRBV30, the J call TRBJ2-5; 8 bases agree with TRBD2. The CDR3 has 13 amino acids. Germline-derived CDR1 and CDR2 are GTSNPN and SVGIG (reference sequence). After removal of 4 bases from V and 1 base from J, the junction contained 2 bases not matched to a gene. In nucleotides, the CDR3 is TGTGCCTGGATACGGGAGGGCCAAGAGACCCAGTACTTC. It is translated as CAWIREGQETQYF.

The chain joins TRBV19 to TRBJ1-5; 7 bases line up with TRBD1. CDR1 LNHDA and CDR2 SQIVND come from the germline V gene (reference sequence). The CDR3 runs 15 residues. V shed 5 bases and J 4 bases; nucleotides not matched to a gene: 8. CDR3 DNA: TGTGCCAGTAGTTGGACAGGCGAGCAGAATCAGCCCCAGCATTTT. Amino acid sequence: CASSWTGEQNQPQHF.

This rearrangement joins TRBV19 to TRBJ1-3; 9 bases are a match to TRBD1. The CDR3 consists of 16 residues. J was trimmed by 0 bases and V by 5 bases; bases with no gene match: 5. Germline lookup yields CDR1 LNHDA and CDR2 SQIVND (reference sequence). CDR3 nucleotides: TGTGCCAGTAGTGGCCCGGACAGGGGCTCTGGAAACACCATATATTTT. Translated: CASSGPDRGSGNTIYF.

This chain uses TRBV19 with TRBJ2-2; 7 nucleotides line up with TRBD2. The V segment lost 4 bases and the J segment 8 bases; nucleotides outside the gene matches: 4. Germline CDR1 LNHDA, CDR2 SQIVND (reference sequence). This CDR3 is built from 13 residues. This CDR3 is CASSSGSGGELFF. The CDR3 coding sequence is TGTGCCAGTAGTAGCGGGAGCGGGGGGGAGCTGTTTTTT. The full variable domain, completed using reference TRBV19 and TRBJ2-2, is DGGITQSPKYLFRKEGQNVTLSCEQNLNHDAMYWYRQDPGQGLRLIYYSQIVNDFQKGDIAEGYSVSREKKESFPLTVTSAQKNPTAFYLCASSSGSGGELFFGEGSRLTVL.

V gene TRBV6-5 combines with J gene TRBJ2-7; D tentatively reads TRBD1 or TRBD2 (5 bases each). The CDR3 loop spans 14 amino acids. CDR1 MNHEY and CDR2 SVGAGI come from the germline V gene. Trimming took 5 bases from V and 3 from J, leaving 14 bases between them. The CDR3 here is CASSVWDGDYEQYF. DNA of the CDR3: TGTGCCAGCAGTGTGTGGGACGGGGACTACGAGCAGTACTTC.

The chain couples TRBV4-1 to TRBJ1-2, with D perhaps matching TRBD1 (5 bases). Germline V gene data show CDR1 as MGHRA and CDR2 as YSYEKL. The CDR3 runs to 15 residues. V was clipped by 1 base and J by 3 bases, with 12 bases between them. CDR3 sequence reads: CASSQVPGSDYGYTF. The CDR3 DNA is TGCGCCAGCAGCCAAGTCCCAGGGAGCGACTATGGCTACACCTTC.

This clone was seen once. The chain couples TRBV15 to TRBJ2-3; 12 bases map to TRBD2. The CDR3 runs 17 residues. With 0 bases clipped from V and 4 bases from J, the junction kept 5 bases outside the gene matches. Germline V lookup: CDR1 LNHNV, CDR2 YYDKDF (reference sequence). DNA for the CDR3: TGTGCCACCAGCAGAGATCCCCTAGCGGGAGGGCCAGATACGCAGTATTTT. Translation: CATSRDPLAGGPDTQYF.

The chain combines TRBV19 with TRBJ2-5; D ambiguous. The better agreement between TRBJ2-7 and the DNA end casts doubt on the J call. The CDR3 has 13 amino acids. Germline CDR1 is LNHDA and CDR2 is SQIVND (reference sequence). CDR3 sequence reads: CASSISGSYEQYF. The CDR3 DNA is TGTGCCAGTAGTATATCCGGCTCCTACGAGCAGTACTTC.

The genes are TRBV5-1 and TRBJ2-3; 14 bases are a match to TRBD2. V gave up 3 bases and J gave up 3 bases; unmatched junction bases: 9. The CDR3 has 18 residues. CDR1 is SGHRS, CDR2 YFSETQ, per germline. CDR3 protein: CASSWGLAGDRETDTQYF. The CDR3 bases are TGCGCCAGCAGCTGGGGACTAGCGGGAGATAGAGAGACAGATACGCAGTATTTT.

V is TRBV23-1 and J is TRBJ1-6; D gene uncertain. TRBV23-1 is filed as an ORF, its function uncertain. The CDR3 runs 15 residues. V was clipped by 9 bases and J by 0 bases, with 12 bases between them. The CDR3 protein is CASCIQSSYNSPLHF. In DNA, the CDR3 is TGCGCCAGTTGTATACAGAGCTCCTATAATTCACCCCTCCACTTT.